These T cell receptor beta chains were read from a single sample in a study of T cell responses to AZD1222 COVID-19 vaccine. Repertoires were generated with immunoSEQ multiplex PCR, while TCRdb's copy carries only in-frame clones and drops some. Here the sample spans around 130,000 clones, over 75% being singletons. Sequenced here: peripheral blood, sampled 28 days after the second AZD1222 dose. The source is an adult who received the AZD1222 COVID-19 vaccine. The CDR3 runs from the conserved cysteine through the conserved F or W. The D gene is left open where the match is weak. A clone size is listed for some rows: how often the clone was seen (once, few, many), or a class if it is expanded.

TRBJ1-1,NA,TRBV18,NA,CASSPRPAAEAFF,TGTGCCAGCTCACCACGTCCCGCAGCGGAAGCTTTCTTT
TRBJ2-2,NA,TRBV19,NA,CASSPAASNTGELFF,TGTGCCAGTAGCCCCGCAGCATCGAACACCGGGGAGCTGTTTTTT
TRBJ1-4,once,TRBV19,TRBD1,CASSIGWTGGREKLFF,TGTGCCAGTAGTATAGGGTGGACAGGGGGGCGTGAAAAACTGTTTTTT
TRBJ1-6,NA,TRBV27,NA,CASSSFGSSYNSPLHF,TGTGCCAGCAGTTCATTCGGGAGCTCCTATAATTCACCCCTCCACTTT
TRBJ2-1,NA,TRBV18,NA,CASSPMATYNEQFF,TGTGCCAGCTCACCAATGGCAACCTACAATGAGCAGTTCTTC
TRBJ2-1,NA,TRBV11-3,NA,CASSLADRHNEQFF,TGTGCCAGCAGCTTAGCGGACAGACACAATGAGCAGTTCTTC
TRBJ2-7,NA,TRBV10-3,NA,CAISINYEQYF,TGTGCCATCAGCATCAACTACGAGCAGTACTTC
TRBJ2-1,once,TRBV5-5,NA,CASSPFNNEQFF,TGTGCCAGCAGCCCTTTTAACAATGAGCAGTTCTTC
TRBJ1-1,NA,TRBV5-5,TRBD1,CASSFQGQGGTEAFF,TGTGCCAGCAGCTTCCAGGGACAGGGAGGAACTGAAGCTTTCTTT
TRBJ2-7,NA,TRBV30,NA,CAWSGKAYEQYF,TGTGCCTGGAGCGGAAAGGCCTACGAGCAGTACTTC
TRBJ1-1,NA,TRBV28,NA,CASSTTIGGTEAFF,TGTGCCAGCAGCACCACCATTGGGGGCACTGAAGCTTTCTTT
TRBJ1-5,once,TRBV18,NA,CASSLPNQPQHF,TGTGCCAGCTCACTCCCCAATCAGCCCCAGCATTTT
TRBJ1-4,NA,TRBV5-1,TRBD1,CASSSRTGNNEKLFF,TGCGCCAGCAGCAGCAGGACAGGGAATAATGAAAAACTGTTTTTT
TRBJ2-7,NA,TRBV5-6,NA,CASSQWDGYEQYF,TGTGCCAGCAGCCAATGGGACGGCTACGAGCAGTACTTC
TRBJ1-1,NA,TRBV30,TRBD1,CAWSYSGGDTEAFF,TGTGCCTGGAGTTACTCAGGGGGGGACACTGAAGCTTTCTTT
TRBJ2-7,NA,TRBV5-6,NA,CASSFRSREQYF,TGTGCCAGCAGCTTTCGCTCCCGGGAGCAGTACTTC
TRBJ1-3,few,TRBV2,NA,CASSEVGGFAGNTIYF,TGTGCCAGCAGTGAAGTGGGGGGGTTCGCTGGAAACACCATATATTTT
TRBJ1-5,NA,TRBV19,NA,CASRDTAGSVAQHF,TGTGCCAGCCGGGACACGGCCGGGAGTGTGGCCCAGCATTTT
TRBJ1-2,NA,TRBV5-1,NA,CASSLGYGHGYTF,TGCGCCAGCAGCTTGGGTTACGGGCATGGCTACACCTTC
TRBJ1-5,few,TRBV28,TRBD1,CASSTGTGDHQPQHF,TGTGCCAGCAGTACCGGGACAGGGGATCATCAGCCCCAGCATTTT
TRBJ1-2,NA,TRBV28,NA,CVTSGANYGYTF,TGTGTTACGTCGGGGGCTAACTATGGCTACACCTTC
TRBJ1-2,NA,TRBV19,NA,CASSWGYGYTF,TGTGCCAGTAGTTGGGGGTATGGCTACACCTTC
TRBJ1-1,once,TRBV11-1,NA,CASSSPRESTEAFF,TGTGCCAGCAGCTCCCCCCGGGAGAGCACTGAAGCTTTCTTT
TRBJ1-1,NA,TRBV5-1,NA,CASSLLQGNTEAFF,TGCGCCAGCAGCTTGCTGCAGGGGAACACTGAAGCTTTCTTT
TRBJ2-1,NA,TRBV5-1,TRBD2,CASSQGLAGNNEQFF,TGCGCCAGCAGCCAGGGACTAGCGGGGAACAATGAGCAGTTCTTC
TRBJ2-3,NA,TRBV5-1,NA,CASSLGLRGDTQYF,TGCGCCAGCAGCTTGGGTTTGCGGGGAGATACGCAGTATTTT
TRBJ2-1,NA,TRBV12-3/TRBV12-4,NA,CASSLLLYNEQFF,TGTGCCAGCAGTTTATTACTCTACAATGAGCAGTTCTTC
TRBJ1-1,NA,TRBV3-1/TRBV3-2,NA,CASSQDKGGAFF,TGTGCCAGCAGCCAAGATAAAGGGGGAGCTTTCTTT
TRBJ2-1,NA,TRBV30,NA,CAWSRIAVYNEQFF,TGTGCCTGGAGTAGGATAGCGGTCTACAATGAGCAGTTCTTC
TRBJ2-7,NA,TRBV7-9,TRBD1,CASSLTGSSYEQYF,TGTGCCAGCAGCCTGACAGGGAGCTCCTACGAGCAGTACTTC
TRBJ1-2,NA,TRBV25-1,NA,CASSEEMGIGYTF,TGTGCCAGCAGTGAGGAAATGGGGATCGGCTACACCTTC
TRBJ2-1,NA,TRBV13,NA,CASSFPTDNNEQFF,TGTGCCAGCAGCTTCCCGACAGACAACAATGAGCAGTTCTTC
TRBJ1-1,NA,TRBV5-1,NA,CASSSWGQVGTEAFF,TGCGCCAGCAGCTCCTGGGGCCAGGTGGGTACTGAAGCTTTCTTT
TRBJ1-1,NA,TRBV4-3,NA,CASSSGRAWGTEAFF,TGCGCCAGCAGCTCAGGTAGGGCTTGGGGCACTGAAGCTTTCTTT
TRBJ1-6,once,TRBV3-1/TRBV3-2,NA,CASSQEHVNSPLHF,TGTGCCAGCAGCCAAGAACACGTTAATTCACCCCTCCACTTT
TRBJ1-6,NA,TRBV19,TRBD1,CASSRIGTGGRESPLHF,TGTGCCAGTAGTCGGATCGGGACAGGGGGCAGGGAATCACCCCTCCACTTT
TRBJ2-7,NA,TRBV2,NA,CASSDVTPLAYEQYF,TGTGCCAGCAGTGATGTGACCCCCCTCGCCTACGAGCAGTACTTC
TRBJ2-1,NA,TRBV3-1/TRBV3-2,TRBD2,CASSAGLDNEQFF,TGTGCCAGCAGCGCGGGACTAGACAATGAGCAGTTCTTC
TRBJ1-5,once,TRBV6-5,NA,CASGKGYQPQHF,TGTGCCAGCGGAAAGGGCTATCAGCCCCAGCATTTT
TRBJ2-1,NA,TRBV11-3,NA,CASSFGSEYNEQFF,TGTGCCAGCAGCTTTGGATCGGAATACAATGAGCAGTTCTTC
TRBJ2-7,NA,TRBV7-6,NA,CASSLEGPLELYEQYF,TGTGCCAGCAGCTTAGAGGGACCCCTTGAGCTCTACGAGCAGTACTTC
TRBJ2-3,NA,TRBV5-1,NA,CASSLRGDTQYF,TGCGCCAGCAGCTTAAGGGGGGATACGCAGTATTTT
TRBJ1-2,NA,TRBV19,TRBD1,CATFGTANYGYTF,TGTGCCACTTTCGGGACAGCTAACTATGGCTACACCTTC
TRBJ2-7,NA,TRBV7-6,TRBD2,CASSRGGGTSSYEQYF,TGTGCCAGCAGCCGCGGGGGGGGTACAAGCTCCTACGAGCAGTACTTC
TRBJ1-1,NA,TRBV19,NA,CASSRGWDSTEAFF,TGTGCCAGTAGTAGAGGGTGGGATAGCACTGAAGCTTTCTTT
TRBJ1-5,NA,TRBV5-1,NA,CASSADIGQPQHF,TGCGCCAGCAGCGCTGACATTGGGCAGCCCCAGCATTTT
TRBJ2-7,once,TRBV6-5,TRBD1,CASSRGTGEVYEQYF,TGTGCCAGCAGTCGGGGGACAGGGGAGGTCTACGAGCAGTACTTC
TRBJ1-5,NA,TRBV6-2/TRBV6-3,NA,CASSYSHQNSNQPQHF,TGTGCCAGCAGTTACTCGCACCAGAATAGCAATCAGCCCCAGCATTTT
TRBJ1-1,NA,TRBV4-1,NA,CASSSGFEAFF,TGCGCCAGCAGCTCGGGGTTCGAAGCTTTCTTT
TRBJ1-4,NA,TRBV5-1,NA,CASSQLGGSGEKLFF,TGCGCCAGCAGCCAATTAGGAGGGTCCGGTGAAAAACTGTTTTTT
TRBJ2-3,NA,TRBV11-2,TRBD2,CASSLSSSGNQDTQYF,TGTGCCAGCAGCTTATCCTCTAGCGGGAATCAAGATACGCAGTATTTT
TRBJ1-5,NA,TRBV2,TRBD1,CASSDQGAGGNQPQHF,TGTGCCAGCAGTGATCAGGGGGCTGGAGGCAATCAGCCCCAGCATTTT
TRBJ1-4,NA,TRBV2,NA,CASSGTENEKLFF,TGTGCCAGCAGTGGGACAGAGAATGAAAAACTGTTTTTT
TRBJ2-5,NA,TRBV11-3,NA,CASSLDMGRGVGAETQYF,TGTGCCAGCAGCTTAGATATGGGCAGGGGAGTAGGAGCAGAGACCCAGTACTTC
TRBJ1-2,NA,TRBV27,NA,CASSPRVRDGYTF,TGTGCCAGCAGCCCTCGGGTAAGGGATGGCTACACCTTC
TRBJ1-2,once,TRBV5-1,NA,CASSVQVDYGYTF,TGCGCCAGCAGTGTTCAGGTTGACTATGGCTACACCTTC